Included here is one T cell receptor beta chain sequence, with context. Possible read error: a much larger clone is one base away. The data were taken from a study of tumor and adjacent non-tumor tissue in lung cancer. Study-level background: There were around eleven adenocarcinoma, a couple of squamous cell carcinoma and 1 small cell lung cancer cases.

The library came from three nested PCR rounds adapted from ARM-PCR protocols. TCRdb used MiXCR to reprocess the multiplex PCR reads, holding one entry per CDR3 protein. The data hold approximately 100,000 distinct CDR3 sequences, with roughly three fifths observed a single time. No cell sorting was done before RNA was extracted from the tissue. More than 3 cm separated this lung sample from the edge of the tumor. Newly diagnosed lung cancer patients had thoracic surgery in China, August–late 2014, without prior chemotherapy. The material sequenced was distant non-tumor lung tissue. This TCR was sampled from a man between 60 and 75 years old with non-small cell lung cancer.

Written as DNA, the CDR3 is TGTACCAGCAGCTTAGAGACCTCAACTAATGAAAAACTGTTTTTT. It translates to CTSSLETSTNEKLFF. This sequence joins TRBV7-8 and TRBJ1-4; no clear D gene. CDR1 SGHVS and CDR2 FQNEAQ come from the germline V gene. The CDR3 totals 15 residues.